This TCR beta chain was identified during a study of blood T cell repertoires in COVID-19 (dated by TCRdb to between 2020 and 2021). Some background on the complete study: The collaborator samples originated in the United States, Italy and Spain and spanned the acute and convalescent phases of COVID-19. The samples were drawn from the first 160 participants of the ongoing ImmuneRACE study and from more than 1,000 subjects provided by 6 global collaborators. The prospective study material was composed of cDNA or gDNA derived from T cells, B-cell-depleted T cells, or PBMCs. The repertoires were released in a freely available public database meant as a resource for research on the immune response to SARS-CoV-2. Where available, HLA class I and class II types were taken from metadata supplied by the sample provider and were not determined by assay-based typing. The dataset comprised deeply sampled blood TCRbeta repertoires from subjects exposed to, actively infected with, or recovered from COVID-19. Sample metadata almost always included a de-identified subject ID, COVID-19 status, age in years and sex. The paper's findings and limits, for the study overall: The quantity of clinical and demographic metadata differed by source and by participant and was supplied without curation.

A note on this clone: Its antigen is unknown. The sample holds no much larger clone one base away, and base qualities are not on file.

TCRbeta CDR3 regions were amplified from genomic DNA using the immunoSEQ Assay, a bias-controlled multiplex PCR. Per the source publication's procedure: The number of nucleated cells in each sample was estimated from the amplification of reference gene primers within the assay. To quantify the absolute abundance of each unique TCRbeta CDR3 rearrangement, sequence reads were collapsed and filtered. For each sample, productive Simpson clonality was calculated as the square root of Simpson's diversity index over productive rearrangements. As stored in TCRdb, this immuneACCESS dataset retains in-frame rearrangements with V and J assigned. A fraction of the clones does not appear; measured against another copy, unresolved V genes explain less than half of the discrepancy, and the remainder lacks a known reason. D and trimming were read from the DNA, whereas the V and J calls and clone size are those reported in that table. The sample data list about 80,000 clones, and more than 70% of these were observed just once. Of the sample, around 7.3% falls within the top ten clones.

The collaborating institutions used their own protocols to collect whole blood in K2EDTA tubes. For TCRbeta analysis, collaborators shipped samples as frozen whole blood, isolated PBMCs, or DNA extracted from either of those sample types. From the germline V gene (reference sequence), CDR1 is LNHDA and CDR2 is SQIVND. Compared with germline, V lacks 4 bases and J lacks 4 bases; bases without a gene match: 9. From its cysteine to its phenylalanine, the CDR3 spans 16 amino acids. Solely the CDR3 DNA is kept, with 48 bases framed from the first base. The sequenced sample consisted of peripheral blood. The TCR originated in a woman older than 75 with acute or convalescent COVID-19. This chain joins TRBV19 to TRBJ1-1, with 10 middle bases fitting TRBD1. The CDR3 amino acid sequence is: CASSTGQGIRSTEAFF. The base sequence is TGTGCCAGTAGTACGGGACAGGGGATAAGGAGCACTGAAGCTTTCTTT.